The 8 T cell receptor beta chains in this list originate from one sample, sequenced in a study of blood T cell repertoires in COVID-19. The protocol was immunoSEQ multiplex PCR, while the TCRdb copy is restricted to in-frame clones and leaves out a portion. The sample has 160,000 or so clones, around four fifths seen once. What was sequenced was PBMCs or T cells enriched from blood (not recorded which). These receptors originate from a woman aged 50 to 60 who had recovered from COVID-19.

This rearrangement joins TRBV3-1 (or the pseudogene TRBV3-2) to TRBJ2-7, with 9 bases matching TRBD1. Trimming cost V 5 bases and J 7 bases; bases outside gene matches: 3. From germline, CDR1 is LGHDT and CDR2 YNNKEL (reference sequence). CDR3 size: 12 residues. The CDR3 reads CASSWGTGEQYF. DNA for the CDR3: TGTGCCAGCAGCTGGGGGACAGGGGAGCAGTACTTC.

About this clone: It is likely a read error: a sequence one base away is far more abundant. The J gene is TRBJ2-2, the V gene TRBV11-3, with 7 bases identical to TRBD2. Germline values: CDR1 SGHNT, CDR2 YENEEA. Unmatched junction bases numbered 0, after V lost 5 bases and J lost 6 bases. The CDR3 spans 12 residues. CDR3 in amino acids: CASSREAGELFF. The CDR3 DNA sequence: TGTGCCAGCAGCCGGGAGGCCGGGGAGCTGTTTTTT.

The rearrangement links TRBV27 to TRBJ1-1; 7 bases map to TRBD1. The V segment lost 4 bases and the J segment 7 bases; nucleotides outside the gene matches: 12. The CDR3 is made up of 15 amino acids. Germline CDR1 reads MNHEY; CDR2 reads SMNVEV (reference sequence). CDR3 coding DNA: TGTGCCAGCAGTTCATCCGGGACAGTCGCTTTTGAAGCTTTCTTT. Translation gives CASSSSGTVAFEAFF.

In DNA, the CDR3 is TGTGCCAGCAGGAACGGGGGATCCTCCTATAATTCACCCCTCCACTTT. This codes for CASRNGGSSYNSPLHF. The J gene is TRBJ1-6, the V gene TRBV28; D possibly corresponds to TRBD1 (5 bases). The CDR3 has 16 residues. The V and J ends lost 6 bases and 0 bases respectively, with 12 bases between them. Germline CDR1 reads MDHEN; CDR2 reads SYDVKM.

This chain uses TRBV11-3 with TRBJ2-7, with 9 bases identical to TRBD1. Germline V gene lookup returns CDR1 SGHNT and CDR2 YENEEA. The CDR3 runs to 19 residues. V was pared by 2 bases and J by 0 bases, with 14 bases of the junction left unmatched. CDR3 DNA: TGTGCCAGCAGCTTATGGGGGAGAGGGACAGGGATTAGCTCCTACGAGCAGTACTTC. It specifies CASSLWGRGTGISSYEQYF.

J is TRBJ2-7 and V is TRBV27; 7 bases agree with TRBD1. The V segment lost 5 bases and the J segment 4 bases; nucleotides outside the gene matches: 11. This CDR3 comprises 15 residues. The germline gives CDR1 MNHEY, CDR2 SMNVEV (reference sequence). CDR3 sequence (DNA): TGTGCCAGCAGTATTAAACCGGGACAGAGTTACGAGCAGTACTTC. Its translation: CASSIKPGQSYEQYF.

V gene TRBV27 combines with J gene TRBJ2-2; 7 bases line up with TRBD1. V gave up 6 bases and J gave up 8 bases; unmatched junction bases: 12. Germline loops: CDR1 MNHEY, CDR2 SMNVEV (reference sequence). The CDR3 has 15 amino acids. The CDR3, as DNA: TGTGCCAGCAGGGTCAGACAGGGTGGAAATGGGGAGCTGTTTTTT. Residues: CASRVRQGGNGELFF.

This clone was seen more than once but under ten times. The CDR3 reads CASSYRGSGNEKLFF. CDR3 bases: TGTGCCAGCAGTTACAGGGGATCGGGTAATGAAAAACTGTTTTTT. The chain is built from TRBV6-5 and TRBJ1-4, with D perhaps TRBD1 (5 bases). CDR1 and CDR2 from the germline V gene are MNHEY and SVGAGI. This CDR3 is built from 15 residues. The germline V and J ends were trimmed by 2 bases and 4 bases, with 11 bases remaining between them.